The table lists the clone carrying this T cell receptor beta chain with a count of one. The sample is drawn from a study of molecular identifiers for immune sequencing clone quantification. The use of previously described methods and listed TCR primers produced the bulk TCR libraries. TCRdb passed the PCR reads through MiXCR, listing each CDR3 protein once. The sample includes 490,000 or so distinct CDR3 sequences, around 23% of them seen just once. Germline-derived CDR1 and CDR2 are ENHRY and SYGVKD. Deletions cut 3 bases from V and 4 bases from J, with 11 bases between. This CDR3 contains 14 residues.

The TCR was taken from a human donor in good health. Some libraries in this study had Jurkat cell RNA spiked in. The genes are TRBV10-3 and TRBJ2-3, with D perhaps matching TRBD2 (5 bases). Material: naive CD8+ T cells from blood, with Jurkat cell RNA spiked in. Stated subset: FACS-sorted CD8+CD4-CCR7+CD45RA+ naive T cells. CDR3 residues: CAISDGMGADTQYF. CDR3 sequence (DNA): TGTGCCATCAGTGACGGGATGGGCGCAGATACGCAGTATTTT.